This TCR beta chain originates from a study of blood T cells in healthy people across ages. Study results and caveats: Nothing was known about donor CMV status, and this possibly confounded expanded clonotype changes.

A second PCR of about 7 to 11 cycles used a sample-barcoded 5' primer and a J-beta primer mix. Each TCR beta cDNA got a 12-nucleotide random molecular identifier. Via MiXCR, TCRdb re-called the 5' RACE reads, giving one row per CDR3 protein. This sample has about 580,000 distinct CDR3 sequences, with 40% to 55% found just once. Caucasian individuals from Russia who were healthy and aged 6 to 90 acted as donors. Per the germline V gene, CDR1 is SGHDT and CDR2 is YYEEEE. After removal of 7 bases from V and 4 bases from J, the junction contained 6 bases not matched to a gene. This CDR3 comprises 13 residues. This clonotype was picked up a small number of times. Its target is not known.

This chain connects TRBV5-6 to TRBJ2-3, with 7 nucleotides matching TRBD1. The sequencing input was blood. This sequence originates from a man at least 80 years old in good health. CDR3 amino acids: CASGRDSPDTQYF. The CDR3 DNA sequence: TGTGCCAGCGGCCGGGACAGTCCAGATACGCAGTATTTT.